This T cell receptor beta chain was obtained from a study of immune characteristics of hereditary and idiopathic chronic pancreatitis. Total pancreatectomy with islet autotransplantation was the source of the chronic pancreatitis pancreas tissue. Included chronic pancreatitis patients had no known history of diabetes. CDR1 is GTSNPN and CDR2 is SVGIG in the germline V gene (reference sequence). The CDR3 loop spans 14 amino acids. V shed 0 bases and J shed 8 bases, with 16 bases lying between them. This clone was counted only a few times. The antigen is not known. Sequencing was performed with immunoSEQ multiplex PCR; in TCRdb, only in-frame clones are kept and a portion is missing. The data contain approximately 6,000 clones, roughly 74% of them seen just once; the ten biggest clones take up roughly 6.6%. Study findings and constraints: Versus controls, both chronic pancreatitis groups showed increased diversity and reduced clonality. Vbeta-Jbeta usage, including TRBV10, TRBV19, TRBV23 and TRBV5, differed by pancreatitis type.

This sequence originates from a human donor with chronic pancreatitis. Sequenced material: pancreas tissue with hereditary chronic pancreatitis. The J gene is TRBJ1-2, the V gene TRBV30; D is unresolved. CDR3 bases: TGTGCCTGGAGTGTATGGGCGGGGAATGAGGGCTACACCTTC. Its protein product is CAWSVWAGNEGYTF.